A selection of T cell receptor beta chains follows, all from one sample in a study of cytomegalovirus exposure and HLA in healthy donors. The data were produced by immunoSEQ multiplex PCR, yet TCRdb's version contains in-frame clones alone and is incomplete. This sample carries 70,000 to 95,000 clones, over 75% of them seen once, and the ten largest clones take more than 5%. What was sequenced was PBMCs. The receptors stem from a man aged 25-45 years in good health and CMV-seropositive. The conserved cysteine and the conserved F or W are not part of the CDR3 here. The order of the fields is D gene, clone size, V gene, J gene, CDR3 protein. A D gene is named only where the DNA matches it firmly. Clone sizes are given selectively: once, few, many, or a class where the clone is expanded.

d_gene: .
abundance: .
v_gene: TRBV5-6
j_gene: TRBJ2-7
CDR3aa: ASSYGTLGEQY

d_gene: TRBD1
abundance: .
v_gene: TRBV28
j_gene: TRBJ1-4
CDR3aa: ASSLQGATNEKLF

d_gene: .
abundance: .
v_gene: TRBV9
j_gene: TRBJ1-5
CDR3aa: ASNEGGNQPQH

d_gene: TRBD1
abundance: .
v_gene: TRBV6-1
j_gene: TRBJ1-2
CDR3aa: ASSDPTGIIFYGYT

d_gene: .
abundance: .
v_gene: TRBV7-2
j_gene: TRBJ1-2
CDR3aa: ASSRGHFNYGYT

d_gene: TRBD2
abundance: once
v_gene: TRBV29-1
j_gene: TRBJ2-5
CDR3aa: SAPGGGSGETQY

d_gene: TRBD1
abundance: .
v_gene: TRBV5-6
j_gene: TRBJ2-5
CDR3aa: ASSWDRGSETQY

d_gene: .
abundance: .
v_gene: TRBV4-1
j_gene: TRBJ2-3
CDR3aa: ASSQDEQDTQY

d_gene: .
abundance: .
v_gene: TRBV15
j_gene: TRBJ1-5
CDR3aa: ATSIRGSGNQPQH

d_gene: TRBD1
abundance: .
v_gene: TRBV2
j_gene: TRBJ2-4
CDR3aa: ASRDRGNIQY

d_gene: .
abundance: few
v_gene: TRBV5-1
j_gene: TRBJ1-4
CDR3aa: ASSLEGDYEKLF

d_gene: TRBD2
abundance: .
v_gene: TRBV15
j_gene: TRBJ2-2
CDR3aa: ATSRGLAGSGTGELF

d_gene: .
abundance: .
v_gene: TRBV5-6
j_gene: TRBJ1-2
CDR3aa: ASSLSPSTWNYGYT

d_gene: TRBD1
abundance: .
v_gene: TRBV4-1
j_gene: TRBJ1-5
CDR3aa: ASSQDPGQGHSNQPQH

d_gene: .
abundance: .
v_gene: TRBV19
j_gene: TRBJ2-6
CDR3aa: ASSIIGANGANVLT

d_gene: .
abundance: .
v_gene: TRBV2
j_gene: TRBJ1-2
CDR3aa: ASRGGGGKGGYT

d_gene: .
abundance: .
v_gene: TRBV27
j_gene: TRBJ2-2
CDR3aa: ASSLTGIPGELF

d_gene: TRBD1
abundance: .
v_gene: TRBV6-4
j_gene: TRBJ2-6
CDR3aa: ASTGQGDSGANVLT

d_gene: .
abundance: .
v_gene: TRBV4-3
j_gene: TRBJ1-1
CDR3aa: ASSQDWQFEAF

d_gene: .
abundance: .
v_gene: TRBV15
j_gene: TRBJ1-5
CDR3aa: ATSRDQRSSQH

d_gene: TRBD1
abundance: .
v_gene: TRBV7-9
j_gene: TRBJ1-2
CDR3aa: ASSLGGQAAGYT

d_gene: .
abundance: few
v_gene: TRBV6-6
j_gene: TRBJ1-1
CDR3aa: ASSTLQGMDTEAF

d_gene: TRBD1
abundance: .
v_gene: TRBV2
j_gene: TRBJ1-5
CDR3aa: ASTGDRPRPQH

d_gene: .
abundance: .
v_gene: TRBV18
j_gene: TRBJ1-4
CDR3aa: ASSPGGLLGKLF

d_gene: .
abundance: .
v_gene: TRBV27
j_gene: TRBJ2-5
CDR3aa: ASSPKGQIGETQY

d_gene: .
abundance: few
v_gene: TRBV7-9
j_gene: TRBJ2-2
CDR3aa: ASSLLAGWAGELF

d_gene: .
abundance: .
v_gene: TRBV14
j_gene: TRBJ2-7
CDR3aa: ASSLYESYEQY

d_gene: TRBD2
abundance: few
v_gene: TRBV4-3
j_gene: TRBJ2-1
CDR3aa: ASGPGLAASYNEQF

d_gene: .
abundance: .
v_gene: TRBV4-1
j_gene: TRBJ1-5
CDR3aa: ASSQDTGLGNQPQH

d_gene: .
abundance: .
v_gene: TRBV18
j_gene: TRBJ1-1
CDR3aa: ASSPDRTTEAF

d_gene: .
abundance: .
v_gene: TRBV5-4
j_gene: TRBJ1-2
CDR3aa: ASRAPGGGYT

d_gene: TRBD1
abundance: .
v_gene: TRBV6-5
j_gene: TRBJ1-1
CDR3aa: ASSYGTGGYTEAF

d_gene: TRBD1
abundance: .
v_gene: TRBV27
j_gene: TRBJ1-2
CDR3aa: ASSLSGTGGGYT

d_gene: .
abundance: .
v_gene: TRBV27
j_gene: TRBJ2-6
CDR3aa: ASSGGGPNVLT

d_gene: TRBD1
abundance: .
v_gene: TRBV5-1
j_gene: TRBJ2-1
CDR3aa: ASSLSVGGGEQF

d_gene: .
abundance: .
v_gene: TRBV7-9
j_gene: TRBJ1-5
CDR3aa: ASSSQDSSNQPQH

d_gene: TRBD1
abundance: few
v_gene: TRBV2
j_gene: TRBJ1-2
CDR3aa: ASSVRGGQGNYGYT

d_gene: TRBD2
abundance: once
v_gene: TRBV28
j_gene: TRBJ2-3
CDR3aa: ASSSQTSGFNPDTQY

d_gene: TRBD1
abundance: .
v_gene: TRBV7-3
j_gene: TRBJ2-1
CDR3aa: ASSLNGAGGGNEQF

d_gene: TRBD1
abundance: .
v_gene: TRBV6-6
j_gene: TRBJ2-1
CDR3aa: ASSPGTGWNEQF

d_gene: .
abundance: .
v_gene: TRBV29-1
j_gene: TRBJ1-1
CDR3aa: SEGANTEAF

d_gene: .
abundance: .
v_gene: TRBV11-1
j_gene: TRBJ1-1
CDR3aa: ASSPRDTYTEAF

d_gene: .
abundance: once
v_gene: TRBV5-1
j_gene: TRBJ2-5
CDR3aa: ASSPEGQQETQY

d_gene: .
abundance: .
v_gene: TRBV27
j_gene: TRBJ1-6
CDR3aa: ASSLDRNSPLH

d_gene: .
abundance: few
v_gene: TRBV7-9
j_gene: TRBJ2-7
CDR3aa: ASSLDSPYEQY

d_gene: .
abundance: few
v_gene: TRBV28
j_gene: TRBJ2-1
CDR3aa: ASSSSPVNEQF

d_gene: .
abundance: .
v_gene: TRBV19
j_gene: TRBJ1-1
CDR3aa: ASSIVGGRTEAF